This record covers a single TCR beta chain. Its antigen is as yet unknown. Germline CDR1 MNHNY, CDR2 SVGAGI (reference sequence). This CDR3 is built from 14 residues. J lost 5 bases, V lost 6 bases, and 10 bases had no gene match. Sequencing was performed with immunoSEQ multiplex PCR; in TCRdb, only in-frame clones are kept and a portion is missing. The table lists 90,000 to 130,000 clones, roughly 87% of them singletons, with 0.27% in the top ten. This specimen belongs to a study of OX40 agonist ivuxolimab in advanced cancers. General study findings and limits: At 0.1 to 3.0 mg/kg, CD4+ and CD8+ blood T cells expanded clonally by week 6. The specificity for antigen of the expanded peripheral T cells was not determined. Expanded clones were, on average, more numerous among CD8+ T cells than CD4+.

The sample here was CD4+ or CD8+ T cells sorted from blood, taken in a trial of the OX40 agonist ivuxolimab. The chain is built from TRBV6-6 and TRBJ2-7; TRBD1 aligns across 7 bases. The TCR originated in an adult with an advanced solid tumor such as melanoma, head and neck, liver or kidney cancer. The CDR3 loop reads CASSLDRDFDEQYF. CDR3 coding DNA: TGTGCCAGCAGCCTTGACAGGGATTTCGACGAGCAGTACTTC.